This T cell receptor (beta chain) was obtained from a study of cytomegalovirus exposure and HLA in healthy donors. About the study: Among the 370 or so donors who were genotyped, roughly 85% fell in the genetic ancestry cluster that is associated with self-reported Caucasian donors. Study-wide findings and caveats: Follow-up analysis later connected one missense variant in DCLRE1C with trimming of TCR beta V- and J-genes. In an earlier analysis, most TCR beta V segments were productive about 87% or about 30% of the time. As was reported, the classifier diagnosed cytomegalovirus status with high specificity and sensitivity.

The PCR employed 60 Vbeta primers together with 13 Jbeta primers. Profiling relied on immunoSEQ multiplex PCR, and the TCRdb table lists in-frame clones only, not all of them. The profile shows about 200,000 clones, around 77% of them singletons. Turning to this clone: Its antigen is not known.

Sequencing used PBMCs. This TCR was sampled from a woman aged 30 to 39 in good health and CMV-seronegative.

As DNA, the CDR3 is TGTGCCAGCAGATATACAAGGGGGCGCTCAGATACGCAGTATTTT. Translated, it gives CASRYTRGRSDTQYF. The chain employs TRBV5-6 and TRBJ2-3, with 7 bases aligning to TRBD1. V lost 5 bases, J lost 4 bases, and 10 bases stayed unmatched. The germline gives CDR1 SGHDT, CDR2 YYEEEE. This CDR3 region has 15 residues.